This T cell receptor beta chain is drawn from a study of T cells in Graves' hyperthyroidism and ophthalmopathy. This clonotype was picked up many times. Its matching antigen is unknown. Overall study results and limits: Blood also held most thyroid clonotypes expanded beyond 0.001. The model anticipated ophthalmopathy a median around six months pre-onset.

RNA transcripts yielded amplified TCR beta CDR3 regions. Initially, a first-round RT-PCR of the TCR CDR3 employed the HTBI primer set. TCRdb recomputed calls from the multiplex PCR reads with MiXCR, one row per CDR3 protein. The sample includes more than 600,000 distinct CDR3 sequences, about 17% seen only once; the top ten take roughly 8%. Germline V lookup: CDR1 MDHEN, CDR2 SYDVKM. The CDR3 sequence is 17 residues long. The V and J ends lost 5 bases and 3 bases, in that order; junction bases with no gene match: 13. The TCR originated in a man aged 18 to 30 with Graves' hyperthyroidism. Material for sequencing was blood. The chain couples TRBV28 to TRBJ2-7, with 10 bases identical to TRBD2. CDR3 in DNA: TGTGCCAGCAGTACCCCCCCCGGGACTAGCGCGAACTACGAGCAGTACTTC. This gives the protein CASSTPPGTSANYEQYF.